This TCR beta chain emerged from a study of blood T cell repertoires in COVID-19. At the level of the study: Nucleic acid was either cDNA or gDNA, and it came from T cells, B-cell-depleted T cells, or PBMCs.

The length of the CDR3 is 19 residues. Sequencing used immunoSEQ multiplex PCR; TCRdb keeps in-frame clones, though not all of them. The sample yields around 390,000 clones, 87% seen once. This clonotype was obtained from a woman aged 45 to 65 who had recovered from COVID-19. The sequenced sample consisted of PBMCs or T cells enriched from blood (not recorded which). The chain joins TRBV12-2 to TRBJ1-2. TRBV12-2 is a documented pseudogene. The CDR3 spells CASRLGGTTLISPNYGYTF. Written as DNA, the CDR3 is TGTGCAAGTCGCTTGGGGGGTACAACTCTGATCTCTCCTAACTATGGCTACACCTTC.